A few counts support the clone carrying this T cell receptor beta chain. What it binds is unknown. The data are from a study of identical twins. Study results and caveats: The models systematically underestimated how much out-of-frame TCR alpha was shared in monozygotic twins. In zero-insertion analyses, partial confounding could arise from invariant MAIT and iNKT cells.

A universal primer site was incorporated via template switching, and the cDNA contained unique molecular identifiers. MiXCR, applied by TCRdb to the 5' RACE reads, yields one record per CDR3 protein. Seen here are about 690,000 distinct CDR3 sequences, less than 7% observed once, and the top ten hold 1.5% to 2%. V lost 1 base to trimming and J lost 9 bases, with 10 bases between them. Germline V gives CDR1 SEHNR, CDR2 FQNEAQ (reference sequence). This CDR3 has 13 amino acids. This TCR derives from a man aged 18 to 30 in good health. Sequences were obtained from naive T cells sorted from blood. The chain combines TRBV7-9 with TRBJ2-1; possible D gene TRBD2, 5 bases. The CDR3 bases are TGTGCCAGCAGCTTAGTTGCTAGCCCTGAGCAGTTCTTC. It is translated as CASSLVASPEQFF. The full variable domain, its missing parts supplied by reference TRBV7-9 and TRBJ2-1, is DTGVSQNPRHKITKRGQNVTFRCDPISEHNRLYWYRQTLGQGPEFLTYFQNEAQLEKSRLLSDRFSAERPKGSFSTLEIQRTEQGDSAMYLCASSLVASPEQFFGPGTRLTVL.